The 4 T cell receptor beta chains below all came from one sample that was sequenced in a study of shared clonotypes between healthy human individuals. Sequencing was performed with immunoSEQ multiplex PCR; in TCRdb, only in-frame clones are kept and a portion is missing. The sample lists about 460,000 clones, around 77% occurring once. Sequencing input: PBMCs. These receptors were collected from a woman aged 40 to 50 in good health. Some clones in this sample may be carry-over from other donors' samples.

This clone has only one observation. The V and J genes are TRBV28 and TRBJ2-7, with 12 bases fitting TRBD2. This CDR3 spans 15 amino acids. V lost 6 bases and J lost 2; bases outside the gene matches: 5. Germline V gene lookup returns CDR1 MDHEN and CDR2 SYDVKM. The CDR3 protein is CASRWTSGDPYEQYF. The CDR3 DNA is TGTGCCAGCAGATGGACTAGCGGGGACCCCTACGAGCAGTACTTC.

The chain has TRBV19 and TRBJ2-6; 8 bases agree with TRBD1. The CDR3 runs to 18 residues. The V and J ends lost 3 bases and 2 bases, in that order; junction bases with no gene match: 9. Germline CDR1 LNHDA, CDR2 SQIVND (reference sequence). CDR3 protein: CASSIAGGSGAGANVLTF. CDR3 bases: TGTGCCAGTAGTATCGCAGGGGGCTCTGGGGCTGGGGCCAACGTCCTGACTTTC.

Many counts were recorded for this clone. J is TRBJ2-1 and V is TRBV11-2, with D hard to call. Trimming removed 1 base from V and 4 bases from J, with 11 bases in between. Germline V lookup: CDR1 SGHAT, CDR2 FQNNGV. CDR3 size: 15 residues. CDR3 sequence: CASSLAPTGYNEQFF. The CDR3 DNA reads TGTGCCAGCAGCTTAGCACCCACCGGATACAATGAGCAGTTCTTC.

This clone has only a few counts. This chain uses TRBV18 with TRBJ2-1, with 7 bases fitting TRBD1. Germline CDR1 reads KGHSH; CDR2 reads LQKENI. The CDR3 runs to 14 residues. With 5 bases clipped from V and 4 bases from J, the junction kept 5 bases outside the gene matches. The CDR3 loop reads CASSTTGRYNEQFF. The CDR3 bases are TGTGCCAGCTCAACGACAGGGCGTTACAATGAGCAGTTCTTC.